This T cell receptor beta chain was identified during a study of cytomegalovirus exposure and HLA in healthy donors. This CDR3 has 15 residues. Germline loops: CDR1 MNHEY, CDR2 SMNVEV (reference sequence). The germline V and J ends were trimmed by 3 bases and 2 bases, with 14 bases remaining between them. The PCR employed 60 Vbeta primers together with 13 Jbeta primers. The protocol was immunoSEQ multiplex PCR, while the TCRdb copy is restricted to in-frame clones and leaves out a portion. The sample lists fewer than 200,000 clones, approximately 84% occurring once. Sequencing was done on a sample of PBMCs. The V call is TRBV27, the J call TRBJ2-7; a possible D gene is TRBD2 (6 bases). The sequence came from a man aged 30 to 45 in good health and CMV-seropositive. Written as DNA, the CDR3 is TGTGCCAGCAGTTTCTCATCCACTAGCCCCTACGAGCAGTACTTC. This sequence encodes CASSFSSTSPYEQYF.